This record covers a single T cell receptor (beta chain). The antigen it recognizes is unknown. No base-level quality is on record; no much larger clone is a single base apart. TCR beta libraries were generated from genomic DNA with the immunoSEQ kit, following the manufacturer's recommendations. To prepare libraries, a first multiplex PCR with proprietary primers was run, followed by a second PCR that added unique barcodes, and a bead cleanup was done after each round. A kit-provided positive control reaction and a negative control reaction were included in every sample batch. The final libraries underwent checking on an Agilent 4200 TapeStation D1000 ScreenTape, volumetric pooling, and quantification by qPCR. An Illumina NextSeq500 fitted with a MidOutput 150-cycle cartridge performed the sequencing, running 156 Read1 cycles and 15 Index1 cycles with the kit's custom primers. The pooled library was loaded at approximately 0.92 pM, and roughly 20% PhiX control was spiked in. The source study handled its data this way. Vendor-processed data were analyzed in R, with a clonotype defined as all T cells sharing the same CDR3 nucleotide sequence. For clone abundance analyses, frequencies were normalized to the 10,000 most abundant clones per sample. Before analysis, public T cell clones were removed, and these numbered fewer than six per sample on average. An abundance difference of at least 32-fold between compartments was the criterion for calling clonotypes tumor-enriched or baseline blood-enriched. A beta-binomial differential abundance model was used to identify clonotypes that expanded or contracted between blood time points. Tumor-blood repertoire similarity was measured with the Baroni-Urbani and Buser coefficient, and group comparisons used two-tailed Wilcoxon tests in R. TCRdb stores this immuneACCESS table with in-frame sequences only. Part of the clones is absent; in the studies checked, under half of the shortfall reflects unresolved V genes, and no reason is known for the rest. D and trimming come from the DNA, and the V and J calls and clone size come from that table. This sample holds tens of thousands of clones; about 82% were observed only once. The ten top clones hold under 10% of the sample.

The sample originates from a study of radiation and T cells in renal cell carcinoma (TCRdb year 2020). About the full investigation: In total, some 50 samples underwent TCR beta sequencing: about 25 tumors plus 27 peripheral blood samples. The last blood draw happened 4 weeks after radiation, timed to coincide with nephrectomy. Across all 53 samples, 3.8 million or so unique CDR3 nucleotide sequences encoding around 2,500,000 unique CDR3 amino acid sequences were identified.

Overall results and qualifications from the work: Effects of radiation dose or scheduling on the TCR repertoire could not be addressed with the single-armed trial design. Dynamics of the blood repertoire were not tracked past 4 weeks after treatment. In blood, the top tumor clonotypes increased from baseline to 2 weeks after radiation and then shrank by 4 weeks, which suggests a temporary expansion of tumor-resident clones. Because pretreatment tumor biopsies were not available, the study could not determine whether clonotypes were already present within the tumor at baseline.

The V end loses 4 bases and the J end loses 0 bases, and a stretch of 11 bases separates them. Via the germline V gene, CDR1 is SGHTS and CDR2 YDEGEE. The CDR3 numbers 15 residues from cysteine through phenylalanine. Only the CDR3 DNA is retained, 45 bases long and in frame from the first base. Interpreted using the paper, the time point label stands for: blood 4 weeks post-SBRT, at nephrectomy. The sample's treatment or condition, from its label and the paper: 15 Gy SBRT to primary tumor, nephrectomy 4 weeks later. The samples were obtained from a clinical trial, where primary renal cell carcinomas were treated with 15 Gy stereotactic body radiation therapy and then removed by nephrectomy 4 weeks afterward. To follow tumor-enriched clonotypes, serial peripheral blood was collected from radiation-treated patients at baseline and at 2 weeks and 4 weeks after SBRT. All patients had renal cell carcinoma with clear cell pathology. Genomic DNA for TCR sequencing was prepared using the QIAamp DNA Blood Mini Kit (Qiagen). The analyses included just those samples that passed every quality control check.

The starting material was blood, obtained from a patient whose treatment included radiotherapy and nephrectomy. This sequence uses TRBV5-8 and TRBJ1-3; TRBD1 is possibly the D segment (6 matching bases). This sequence was found in a man aged 45-65 years with renal cell carcinoma. The DNA sequence follows: TGTGCCAGCAGCACCGGACAGTACTCTGGAAACACCATATATTTT. Its product reads: CASSTGQYSGNTIYF.